This T cell receptor (beta chain) was captured by sequencing in a study of human T cells and chemical hapten exposure. Study as a whole: Among samples, TCR yields varied mainly because of small differences in pooled library volume. Study-level findings and limits: Counts of TCRs above 1 in 1000 frequency stayed unchanged with DPC sensitization.

Time point of the sample: healthy volunteer bleed at 2 weeks. The study extracted total RNA from unfractionated whole blood. In the library, unique molecular identifiers were attached to individual cDNA molecules. Original processing notes: There were a median of around 100,000 TCRs per sample, with a range from about 23,224 to 750,000. Each CDR3 protein gets one entry after TCRdb re-called the RACE reads with MiXCR. V and J calls and clone size were set by TCRdb, not the authors. The sample holds 45,000 or so distinct CDR3 sequences; about 4.8% are singletons and the top ten take around 5.8%. This clonotype appeared many times. The antigen is not known. J was trimmed by 7 bases and V by 4 bases; bases with no gene match: 16. The CDR3 is 18 amino acids. CDR1 is MNHEY, CDR2 SMNVEV, per germline (reference sequence).

The V call is TRBV27, the J call TRBJ2-7; TRBD2 matches at 13 bases. Sequencing used whole blood. This clonotype was sampled from a human donor in good health. Some clones in this sample may be carry-over from other donors' samples. The CDR3 DNA is TGTGCCAGCAGTTCAGGGGGACTAGCGGGACCGTTGTTGGGAGAGCAGTACTTC. Amino acid sequence: CASSSGGLAGPLLGEQYF.